The clone carrying this T cell receptor (beta chain) was recorded at least ten times. The antigen remains unidentified. This entry is derived from a study of CD8+ T cells in alopecia areata. Study as a whole: The drug, tofacitinib, lasted 6 to 18 months, followed by 6 months off drug.

Germline CDR1 MNHNS, CDR2 SASEGT. J lost 7 bases, V lost 1 base, and 9 bases had no gene match. CDR3 length equals 16 residues. The authors extracted RNA and reverse transcribed it into cDNA as the sequencing template. Data came from immunoSEQ multiplex PCR; TCRdb stores just in-frame clones and leaves some out. The profile covers over 100,000 clones, with approximately 48% appearing a single time and approximately 18% taken by the ten largest. Study-wide results and caveats: Resident alphabeta T-cell populations of normal skin are likewise subject to sequencing in scalp samples.

The TCR comes from a human donor with alopecia areata. This sample comprised CD8+ T cells sorted from blood, obtained at week 0. The chain combines TRBV6-1 with TRBJ1-5; 8 nucleotides agree with TRBD1. CDR3 coding DNA: TGTGCCAGCAGTGAAGATTTTTCAGGGGGCAGACAGCCCCAGCATTTT. This sequence encodes CASSEDFSGGRQPQHF.